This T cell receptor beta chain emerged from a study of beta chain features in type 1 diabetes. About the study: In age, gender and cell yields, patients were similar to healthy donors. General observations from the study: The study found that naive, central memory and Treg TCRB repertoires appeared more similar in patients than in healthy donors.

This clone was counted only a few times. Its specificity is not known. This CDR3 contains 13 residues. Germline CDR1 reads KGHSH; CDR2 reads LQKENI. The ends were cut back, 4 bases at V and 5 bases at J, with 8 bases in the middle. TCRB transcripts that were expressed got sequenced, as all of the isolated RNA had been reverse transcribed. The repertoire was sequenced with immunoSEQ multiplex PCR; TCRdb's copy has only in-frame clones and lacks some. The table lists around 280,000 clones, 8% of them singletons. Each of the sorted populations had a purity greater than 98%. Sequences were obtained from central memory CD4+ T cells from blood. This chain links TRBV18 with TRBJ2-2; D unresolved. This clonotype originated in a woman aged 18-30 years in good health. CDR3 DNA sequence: TGTGCCAGCTCACGAGCAGAGACCGGGGAGCTGTTTTTT. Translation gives CASSRAETGELFF.